The sequence of this T cell receptor (beta chain) was determined in a study of blood T cell repertoires in COVID-19 (dated by TCRdb to the early 2020s). Turning to the overall study: The collaborator samples originated in the United States, Italy and Spain and spanned the acute and convalescent phases of COVID-19. Sample metadata almost always included a de-identified subject ID, COVID-19 status, age in years and sex. The material from the prospective study consisted of cDNA or gDNA derived from T cells, B-cell-depleted T cells, or PBMCs. The dataset comprised deeply sampled blood TCRbeta repertoires from subjects exposed to, actively infected with, or recovered from COVID-19. The samples were drawn from the first 160 participants of the ongoing ImmuneRACE study and from 1,254 subjects provided by 6 global collaborators. Where HLA class I and class II types were available, the types were taken from metadata supplied by the sample provider, not from assay-based typing. The repertoires were released in a freely available public database meant as a resource for research on the immune response to SARS-CoV-2. Broad study findings and their caveats: Clinical and demographic metadata were provided uncurated, with the amount varying by source and participant.

V drops 1 base and J drops 0 bases, leaving 10 bases in between. The CDR3 sequence holds 16 residues, the cysteine and phenylalanine included. The DNA shown is the 48-base CDR3, in frame from base 1. CDR1 LGHDT and CDR2 YNNKEL were looked up in the germline V gene (reference sequence). The immunoSEQ Assay, a bias-controlled multiplex PCR, was used to amplify TCRbeta CDR3 regions from genomic DNA. The paper's data handling went like this. The number of nucleated cells in each sample was estimated by amplification of reference gene primers within the assay. To quantify the absolute abundance of each unique TCRbeta CDR3 rearrangement, sequence reads were collapsed and filtered. For each sample, productive Simpson clonality was calculated as the square root of Simpson's diversity index across productive rearrangements. TCRdb retrieved this table from immuneACCESS and kept in-frame rearrangements only. Not all clones are present; in checked studies, unresolved V genes account for under half, and no reason is known for the remainder. V and J calls and clone size are copied from that table; D and trimming were computed from the DNA. A total of some 220,000 clones appear in this sample, 82% of them only once. The ten largest clonotypes hold about 4.8% of the sample.

One collaborating source in Seattle enrolled patients during active infection and followed them longitudinally through the course of disease. Collaborating institutions collected whole blood in K2EDTA tubes following their own protocols. Collaborator samples were shipped for TCRbeta analysis as frozen whole blood, isolated PBMCs, or DNA extracted from either sample type. Turning to this clone: Its antigen is not yet known. It has no much larger one-base neighbor in the sample; base qualities were not kept.

This chain joins TRBV3-1 (or the pseudogene TRBV3-2) to TRBJ2-1; no D gene can be assigned with confidence. Sequenced sample: peripheral blood. The clonotype was recovered from a woman in her 70s with COVID-19, enrolled during active disease. The CDR3: CASSQAGGFSYNEQFF. The DNA reads TGTGCCAGCAGCCAAGCAGGTGGGTTCTCCTACAATGAGCAGTTCTTC.